The rows below give T cell receptor beta chains drawn from one sample of a study of blood T cell repertoires in COVID-19. Measured with immunoSEQ multiplex PCR; TCRdb has only the in-frame clones, and not every one. Here the sample spans about 38,000 clones, over 80% being singletons. The sequenced material came from peripheral blood. The source is a man aged 45-60 years with active COVID-19. Both conserved end residues are part of each CDR3. The D gene is left open where the match is weak. Clone sizes are given selectively: once, few, many, or a class where the clone is expanded.

v_gene,len,d_gene,abundance,j_gene,CDR3nt,CDR3aa
TRBV6-5,15,-,-,TRBJ2-7,TGTGCCAGCAGTTACTCGAGTCCAGGGAAGGGCGAGCAGTACTTC,CASSYSSPGKGEQYF
TRBV7-9,13,TRBD1,-,TRBJ1-2,TGTGCCAGCAGCTTAGCGGGACAGGGTGGCTACACCTTC,CASSLAGQGGYTF
TRBV19,17,TRBD2,-,TRBJ2-2,TGTGCCAGTAGTGTCCGACGGGGGGACGCGAACACCGGGGAGCTGTTTTTT,CASSVRRGDANTGELFF
TRBV5-1,15,-,-,TRBJ2-1,TGCGCCAGCAGCTTGGAACCGCTAGGGGGTCATGAGCAGTTCTTC,CASSLEPLGGHEQFF
TRBV12-3/TRBV12-4,12,-,-,TRBJ1-4,TGTGCCAGCAGTTGGTCCCGGGGAAAACTGTTTTTT,CASSWSRGKLFF
TRBV5-1,15,-,-,TRBJ2-1,TGCGCCAGCAGCTTGGTGGGGGCGGTCGGGGCTGAGCAGTTCTTC,CASSLVGAVGAEQFF
TRBV5-1,15,-,once,TRBJ2-6,TGCGCCAGCAGCTTGTCGGGGTCTGGGGCCAACGTCCTGACTTTC,CASSLSGSGANVLTF
TRBV6-5,14,TRBD1,-,TRBJ2-5,TGTGCCACAGCACCGACCCCAGGGGGTGAGACCCAGTACTTC,CATAPTPGGETQYF
TRBV7-8,16,-,once,TRBJ2-3,TGTGCCAGCAGCGCCAGTGGGCGGGGGCAAAGGGATACGCAGTATTTT,CASSASGRGQRDTQYF
TRBV6-2/TRBV6-3,16,TRBD1,-,TRBJ2-7,TGTGCCAGCAGTTACTCCGGGACAGGGAACTCCTACGAGCAGTACTTC,CASSYSGTGNSYEQYF
TRBV10-3,13,-,-,TRBJ1-3,TGTGCCATCAGCGGAGGGGCTGGAAACACCATATATTTT,CAISGGAGNTIYF
TRBV6-5,14,TRBD1,-,TRBJ2-3,TGTGCCAGCAGGACCGGACAGGGTCCAGATACGCAGTATTTT,CASRTGQGPDTQYF
TRBV3-1/TRBV3-2,15,TRBD2,-,TRBJ2-1,TGTGCCAGCACCCTTAGCGGGAGACTTGGCAATGAGCAGTTCTTC,CASTLSGRLGNEQFF
TRBV5-1,14,TRBD2,-,TRBJ2-1,TGCGCCAGCAGCCGGGGACTAGATTACAATGAGCAGTTCTTC,CASSRGLDYNEQFF
TRBV10-3,14,-,-,TRBJ1-5,TGTGCCATCGGGGCAGAGACTAGCAATCAGCCCCAGCATTTT,CAIGAETSNQPQHF
TRBV2,14,-,-,TRBJ1-4,TGTGCCAGCAGTCCCCAGGGTATTAGTGAAAAACTGTTTTTT,CASSPQGISEKLFF
TRBV6-6,17,-,-,TRBJ2-1,TGTGCCAGCAGTCCGCCGCCAGGCGATAGCTCCTACAATGAGCAGTTCTTC,CASSPPPGDSSYNEQFF
TRBV11-3,16,-,-,TRBJ2-1,TGTGCCAGCAGCTCCGCGGAGTCAGGGAGGAGGAATGAGCAGTTCTTC,CASSSAESGRRNEQFF
TRBV27,16,-,-,TRBJ1-2,TGTGCCAGCAGTTTACGTAACCCCGGACAGAGCTATGGCTACACCTTC,CASSLRNPGQSYGYTF
TRBV6-2/TRBV6-3,19,TRBD1,-,TRBJ1-5,TGTGCCAGCAGTCGTTGGGGACAGGGTGATTTCACCTGGAATCAGCCCCAGCATTTT,CASSRWGQGDFTWNQPQHF
TRBV5-1,14,TRBD1,-,TRBJ1-1,TGCGCCAGCAGCTTCCAGGGGGGTGATACTGAAGCTTTCTTT,CASSFQGGDTEAFF
TRBV19,16,-,-,TRBJ1-5,TGTGCCAGTAGTACCCAATTCAGGGGTAGCAATCAGCCCCAGCATTTT,CASSTQFRGSNQPQHF
TRBV6-6,14,-,once,TRBJ1-5,TGTGCCAGCAGTTACACGTCGGGGGATCAGCCCCAGCATTTT,CASSYTSGDQPQHF
TRBV13,12,-,-,TRBJ1-1,TGTGCCAGCAGCTCCCCAGGGACTGAAGCTTTCTTT,CASSSPGTEAFF
TRBV6-5,13,TRBD1,-,TRBJ1-5,TGTGCCTCGGGGACAGGGGGCGATCAGCCCCAGCATTTT,CASGTGGDQPQHF
TRBV9,14,TRBD1,-,TRBJ2-7,TGTGCCAGCAGCGCGACAGGGAGCTCCTACGAGCAGTACTTC,CASSATGSSYEQYF
TRBV9,15,-,-,TRBJ1-4,TGTGCCAGCAGCGTAGCCGGGTCAACTAATGAAAAACTGTTTTTT,CASSVAGSTNEKLFF
TRBV6-5,13,-,once,TRBJ1-3,TGTGCCACCACTGGGCAGGCCAAGAACACCATATATTTT,CATTGQAKNTIYF
TRBV10-3,18,TRBD2,-,TRBJ2-3,TGTGCCATCAGTGAGTCGGGGACTAGCGGGGGGAGCACAGATACGCAGTATTTT,CAISESGTSGGSTDTQYF
TRBV5-6,13,TRBD1,-,TRBJ2-7,TGTGCCAGCAGCCGGGGGACAGGCTACGAGCAGTACTTC,CASSRGTGYEQYF
TRBV6-5,12,-,-,TRBJ1-1,TGTGCCAGCAGCGGGGTGAACACTGAAGCTTTCTTT,CASSGVNTEAFF
TRBV18,14,-,-,TRBJ2-7,TGTGCCAGCTCACCACCGAACAGCCTCTACGAGCAGTACTTC,CASSPPNSLYEQYF